These 17 T cell receptor beta chains were sequenced from one sample in a study of low-dose radiotherapy and immunotherapy resistance in tumors. Time point: after trial treatment. Treatment: LDRT plus nivolumab, ipilimumab, low-dose cyclophosphamide and aspirin (RACIN trial). Alpha- and beta-chain coverage of first-strand cDNA came from TRAV- and TRBV-specific primers. TCR amplification used 20 to 25 PCR cycles, a constant-region primer and a V-primer adapter. TCRdb re-called the reads through MiXCR, storing one row per CDR3 protein. The sample has some 46,000 distinct CDR3 sequences, 20% to 30% seen once. Sample: PBMCs, taken after low-dose radiotherapy plus immunotherapy. The receptors shown here come from a male donor with prostate cancer.

The chain links TRBV18 to TRBJ1-5; D not resolved. CDR1 is KGHSH and CDR2 is LQKENI in the germline V gene. The ends were cut back, 3 bases at V and 4 bases at J, with 10 bases in the middle. This CDR3 spans 14 amino acids. For the CDR3, the DNA is TGTGCCAGCTCACCGTCGTCGGGAAATCAGCCCCAGCATTTT. Protein: CASSPSSGNQPQHF.

This clonotype was recorded many times. The chain joins TRBV5-1 to TRBJ2-7; 9 bases fit TRBD1. The CDR3 is made up of 14 amino acids. The ends lost 3 bases at V and 7 bases at J; junction bases unmatched: 8. Germline-derived CDR1 and CDR2 are SGHRS and YFSETQ. The CDR3 DNA is TGCGCCAGCAGCTCACCGGGACAGGGCGGAGAGCAGTACTTC. This sequence encodes CASSSPGQGGEQYF.

This clonotype was counted at least ten times. The chain employs TRBV28 and TRBJ2-5, with D hard to call. With 4 bases removed from V and 0 bases from J, the gap between germline ends came to 9 bases. The CDR3 contains 14 residues. In germline, CDR1 is MDHEN, CDR2 SYDVKM. CDR3 loop: CASSSRRYQETQYF. The CDR3 DNA reads TGTGCCAGCAGTTCCCGCAGGTACCAAGAGACCCAGTACTTC. Using reference TRBV28 and TRBJ2-5 for the parts outside the CDR3, the full variable domain is DVKVTQSSRYLVKRTGEKVFLECVQDMDHENMFWYRQDPGLGLRLIYFSYDVKMKEKGDIPEGYSVSREKKERFSLILESASTNQTSMYLCASSSRRYQETQYFGPGTRLLVL.

This rearrangement joins TRBV25-1 to TRBJ1-4, with TRBD1 matching 7 bases. The germline gives CDR1 MGHDK, CDR2 SYGVNS. The CDR3 is made up of 17 amino acids. With V trimmed by 5 bases and J by 0 bases, 9 bases remained unmatched. The CDR3 here is CASSYWTGKATNEKLFF. CDR3 bases: TGTGCCAGCAGTTACTGGACAGGCAAAGCAACTAATGAAAAACTGTTTTTT.

This clonotype came up many times. The chain joins TRBV7-3 to TRBJ2-1, with TRBD2 matching 10 bases. Germline V gene data show CDR1 as SGHTA and CDR2 as FQGTGA. CDR3 length: 16 residues. J was trimmed by 5 bases and V by 2 bases; bases with no gene match: 6. The CDR3 DNA follows: TGTGCCAGCAGCTTACTAGCGGGAGATTTTAACAATGAGCAGTTCTTC. Residues: CASSLLAGDFNNEQFF.

This clonotype was detected ten times or more. V is TRBV12-3 or TRBV12-4 and J is TRBJ1-1; D perhaps matches TRBD1 (5 bases). The V and J ends lost 3 bases and 3 bases respectively, with 14 bases between them. The length of the CDR3 is 15 residues. This CDR3 reads CASSFAGTAYTEAFF. The CDR3 bases are TGTGCCAGCAGTTTCGCAGGGACGGCGTACACTGAAGCTTTCTTT.

The sample holds many counts of this clonotype. J is TRBJ2-5 and V is TRBV15, with D tentatively TRBD2 (5 bases). Germline V gives CDR1 LNHNV, CDR2 YYDKDF (reference sequence). V gave up 0 bases and J gave up 4 bases, with 12 bases separating them. The CDR3 has 15 residues. The CDR3 region is CATSRDLRGRETQYF. In nucleotides, the CDR3 is TGTGCCACCAGCAGAGATCTGAGAGGGAGAGAGACCCAGTACTTC.

This clonotype was picked up many times. The chain uses TRBV7-9 and TRBJ1-1; D not certain. This CDR3 has 13 amino acids. CDR1 is SEHNR and CDR2 is FQNEAQ in the germline V gene (reference sequence). V was pared by 5 bases and J by 5 bases, with 12 bases between. The CDR3 coding sequence is TGTGCCAGCAGCCCCTCAGGACGTACTGAAGCTTTCTTT. Its protein is CASSPSGRTEAFF. The full variable domain, completed using reference TRBV7-9 and TRBJ1-1, is DTGVSQNPRHKITKRGQNVTFRCDPISEHNRLYWYRQTLGQGPEFLTYFQNEAQLEKSRLLSDRFSAERPKGSFSTLEIQRTEQGDSAMYLCASSPSGRTEAFFGQGTRLTVV.

This clonotype was seen at least ten times. The chain couples TRBV29-1 to TRBJ2-5; D gene ambiguous. This CDR3 is 10 amino acids long. The V end was cut by 8 bases, the J end by 7 bases, with 11 bases between. Germline values: CDR1 SQVTM, CDR2 ANQGSEA. Written as DNA, the CDR3 is TGCAGCACATTCGTCGGGACCCAGTACTTC. Translated: CSTFVGTQYF.

This clonotype was seen repeatedly, ten times or more. This sequence joins TRBV5-6 and TRBJ2-2; TRBD1 aligns across 9 bases. CDR3 length: 15 amino acids. V gave up 5 bases and J gave up 5 bases; unmatched junction bases: 7. Germline CDR1 is SGHDT and CDR2 is YYEEEE. CDR3 amino acids: CASRTGTGRTGELFF. CDR3 nucleotide sequence: TGTGCCAGCAGAACCGGGACAGGGAGGACCGGGGAGCTGTTTTTT.

In this sample, this clonotype turned up many times. V is TRBV7-7 and J is TRBJ2-2; D gene uncertain. The germline V gene has CDR1 SSHAT and CDR2 FNYEAQ (reference sequence). Deletions cut 3 bases from V and 8 bases from J, with 19 bases between. There are 16 residues in the CDR3. The CDR3 DNA follows: TGTGCCAGCAGCTTTGAGTCGGTTGCCAGCTGGGGGGAGCTGTTTTTT. Its protein product is CASSFESVASWGELFF.

This clonotype was counted a few times. This chain joins TRBV12-3 or TRBV12-4 and TRBJ1-3; unclear D gene. This CDR3 comprises 12 residues. Trimming left V 8 bases short and J 0 bases short, with 5 bases between. The CDR3 region has the DNA TGTGCCAGCTGGCACTCTGGAAACACCATATATTTT. This sequence encodes CASWHSGNTIYF.

There are many counts of this clonotype. V usage is TRBV12-3 or TRBV12-4 and J usage is TRBJ2-3, with D tentatively TRBD1 or TRBD2 (6 bases each). The V and J ends lost 6 bases and 4 bases respectively, with 20 bases between them. CDR3 size: 16 residues. The CDR3 spells CASSPHEGGRSDTQYF. CDR3 nucleotides: TGTGCCAGCAGCCCACACGAAGGGGGGCGATCAGATACGCAGTATTTT.

This clonotype has ten or more counts. The chain recombines TRBV30 with TRBJ2-3, with 9 nucleotides matching TRBD2. With 4 bases clipped from V and 4 bases from J, the junction kept 3 bases outside the gene matches. CDR1 and CDR2 (germline): GTSNPN, SVGIG (reference sequence). The CDR3 length is 13 residues. The CDR3 DNA follows: TGTGCCTGGAAACTAGCGGGCCCAGATACGCAGTATTTT. This translates into CAWKLAGPDTQYF.

This clonotype has a handful of counts. This chain uses TRBV28 with TRBJ1-5; tentative D call: TRBD1 (5 bases). This CDR3 contains 15 residues. V was cut by 2 bases and J by 4 bases, with 12 bases left in between. Looked up from germline, CDR1 is MDHEN and CDR2 is SYDVKM. This CDR3 is CASSLAQGPNQPQHF. As DNA, the CDR3 is TGTGCCAGCAGTTTAGCTCAGGGCCCAAATCAGCCCCAGCATTTT.

In this sample, this clonotype turned up many times. V is TRBV29-1 and J is TRBJ2-7; D might be TRBD2 (7 bases). Trimming removed 6 bases at V and 5 bases at J, with 20 bases between. The CDR3 is 14 residues long. In germline, CDR1 is SQVTM, CDR2 ANQGSEA. CDR3 coding DNA: TGCAGCGTCCTAAGGGGGGGGGCCGGGGACGAGCAGTACTTC. This translates into CSVLRGGAGDEQYF.

As regards this clonotype: A read error is the likely source, as a far larger clone sits one nucleotide away. V usage is TRBV5-4 and J usage is TRBJ2-7; D gene uncertain. From germline, CDR1 is SGHNT and CDR2 YYREEE (reference sequence). The CDR3 sequence is 12 residues long. V was cut by 0 bases and J by 7 bases, with 8 bases left in between. This chain's CDR3 is CASSLVAGEQYF. The CDR3 region has the DNA TGTGCCAGCAGCTTGGTAGCCGGTGAGCAGTACTTC.